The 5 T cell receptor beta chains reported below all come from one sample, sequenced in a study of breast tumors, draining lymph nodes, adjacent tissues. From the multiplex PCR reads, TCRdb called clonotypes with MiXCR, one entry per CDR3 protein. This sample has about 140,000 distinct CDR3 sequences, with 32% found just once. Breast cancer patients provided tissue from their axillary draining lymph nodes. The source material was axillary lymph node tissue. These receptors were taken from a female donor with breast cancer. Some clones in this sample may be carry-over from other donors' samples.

The CDR3 region has the DNA TGTGCCAGTGCCAGGGGAGCTGAGCAGTTCTTC. Encoded protein: CASARGAEQFF. The rearrangement joins TRBV19 to TRBJ2-1, with D possibly matching TRBD1 (6 bases). CDR1 and CDR2 from the germline V gene are LNHDA and SQIVND (reference sequence). Between the trimmed V and J ends, which lost 8 bases and 9 bases, there was a span of 11 bases. The CDR3 totals 11 residues. Using reference TRBV19 and TRBJ2-1 for the parts outside the CDR3, the full variable domain is DGGITQSPKYLFRKEGQNVTLSCEQNLNHDAMYWYRQDPGQGLRLIYYSQIVNDFQKGDIAEGYSVSREKKESFPLTVTSAQKNPTAFYLCASARGAEQFFGPGTRLTVL.

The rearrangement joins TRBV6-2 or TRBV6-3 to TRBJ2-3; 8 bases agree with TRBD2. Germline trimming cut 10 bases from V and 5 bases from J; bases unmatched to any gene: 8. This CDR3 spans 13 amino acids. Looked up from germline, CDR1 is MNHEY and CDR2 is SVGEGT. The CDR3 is CATGLALLDTQYF. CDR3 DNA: TGTGCCACCGGACTAGCCCTCCTAGATACGCAGTATTTT.

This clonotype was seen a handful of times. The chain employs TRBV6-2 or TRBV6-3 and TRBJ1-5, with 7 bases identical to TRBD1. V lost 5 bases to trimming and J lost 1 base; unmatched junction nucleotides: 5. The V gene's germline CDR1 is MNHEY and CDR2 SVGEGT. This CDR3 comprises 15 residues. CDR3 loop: CASSPWDSSNQPQHF. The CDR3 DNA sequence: TGTGCCAGCAGTCCCTGGGACAGCAGCAATCAGCCCCAGCATTTT.

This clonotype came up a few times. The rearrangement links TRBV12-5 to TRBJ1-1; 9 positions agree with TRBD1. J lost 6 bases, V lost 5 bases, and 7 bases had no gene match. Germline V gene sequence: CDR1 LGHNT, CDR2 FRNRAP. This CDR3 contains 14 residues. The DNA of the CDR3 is TGTGCTAGTGGTCCCGGGACAGGGTTCGCTGAAGCTTTCTTT. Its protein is CASGPGTGFAEAFF.

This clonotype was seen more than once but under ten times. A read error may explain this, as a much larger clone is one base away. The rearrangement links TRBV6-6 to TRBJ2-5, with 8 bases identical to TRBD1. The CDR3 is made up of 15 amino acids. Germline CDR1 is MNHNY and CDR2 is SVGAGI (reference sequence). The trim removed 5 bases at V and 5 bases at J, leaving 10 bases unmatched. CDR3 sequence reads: CASSPITGGGETQYF. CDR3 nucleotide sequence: TGTGCCAGCAGTCCCATCACAGGGGGTGGGGAGACCCAGTACTTC.